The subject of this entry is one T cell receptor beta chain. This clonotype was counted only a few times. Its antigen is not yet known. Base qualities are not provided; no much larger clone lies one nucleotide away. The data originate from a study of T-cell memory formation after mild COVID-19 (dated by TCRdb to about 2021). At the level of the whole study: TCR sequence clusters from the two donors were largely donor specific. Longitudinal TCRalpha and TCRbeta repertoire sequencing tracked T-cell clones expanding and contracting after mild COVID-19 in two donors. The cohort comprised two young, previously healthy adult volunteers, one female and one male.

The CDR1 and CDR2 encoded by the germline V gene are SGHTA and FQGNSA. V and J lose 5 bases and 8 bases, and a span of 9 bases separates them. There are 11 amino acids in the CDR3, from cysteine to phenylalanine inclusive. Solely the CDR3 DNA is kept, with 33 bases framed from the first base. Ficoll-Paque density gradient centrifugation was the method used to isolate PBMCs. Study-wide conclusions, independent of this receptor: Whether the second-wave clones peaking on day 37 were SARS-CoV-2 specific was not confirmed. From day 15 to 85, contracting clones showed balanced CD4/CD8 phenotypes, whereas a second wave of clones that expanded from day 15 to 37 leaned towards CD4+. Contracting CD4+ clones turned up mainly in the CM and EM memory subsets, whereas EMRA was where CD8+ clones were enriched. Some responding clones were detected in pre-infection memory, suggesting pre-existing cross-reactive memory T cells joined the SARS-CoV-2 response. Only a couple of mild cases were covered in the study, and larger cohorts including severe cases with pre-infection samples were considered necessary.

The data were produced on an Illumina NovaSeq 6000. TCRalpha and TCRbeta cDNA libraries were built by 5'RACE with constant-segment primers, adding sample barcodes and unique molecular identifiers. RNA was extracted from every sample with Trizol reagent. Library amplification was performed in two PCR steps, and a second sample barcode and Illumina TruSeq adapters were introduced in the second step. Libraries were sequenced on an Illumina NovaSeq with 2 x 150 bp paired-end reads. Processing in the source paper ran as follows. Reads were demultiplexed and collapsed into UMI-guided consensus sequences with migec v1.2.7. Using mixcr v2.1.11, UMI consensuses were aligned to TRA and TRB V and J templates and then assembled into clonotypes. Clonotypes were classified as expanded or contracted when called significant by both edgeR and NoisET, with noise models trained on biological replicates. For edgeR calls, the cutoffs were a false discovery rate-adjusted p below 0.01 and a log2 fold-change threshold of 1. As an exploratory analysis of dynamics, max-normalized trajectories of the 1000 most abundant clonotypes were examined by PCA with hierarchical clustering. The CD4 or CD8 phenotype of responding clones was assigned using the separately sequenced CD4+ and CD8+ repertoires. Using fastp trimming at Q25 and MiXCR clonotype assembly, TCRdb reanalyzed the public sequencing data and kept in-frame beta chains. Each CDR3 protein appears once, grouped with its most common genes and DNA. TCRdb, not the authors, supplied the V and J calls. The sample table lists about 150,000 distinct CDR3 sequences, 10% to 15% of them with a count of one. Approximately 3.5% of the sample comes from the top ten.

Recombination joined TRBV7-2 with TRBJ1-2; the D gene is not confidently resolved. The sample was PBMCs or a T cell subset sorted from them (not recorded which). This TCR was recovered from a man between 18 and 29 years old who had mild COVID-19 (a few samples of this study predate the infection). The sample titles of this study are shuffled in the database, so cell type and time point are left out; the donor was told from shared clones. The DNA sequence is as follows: TGTGCCAGCAGCCCTGGTCCCGGCTACACCTTC. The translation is CASSPGPGYTF.